This is a list of T cell receptor beta chains from one sample in a study of cytomegalovirus exposure and HLA in healthy donors. The table came from immunoSEQ multiplex PCR; TCRdb's copy has only in-frame clones and leaves some out. The data show about 160,000 clones, 89% seen once. Sequencing was carried out using PBMCs. These receptors all come from a woman in her late teens or twenties in good health and CMV-seropositive. Both conserved end residues are part of each CDR3. Fields, in order: V gene, clone size, D gene, J gene, CDR3 protein, CDR3 DNA. D genes are given only for firm matches. Only some rows state a clone size, as once, few, many or a class for expanded clones.

v_call: TRBV6-4; clone_size: NA; d_call: NA; j_call: TRBJ2-1; cdr3_aa: CASSESGSYNEQFF; cdr3_nt: TGTGCCAGCAGTGAGAGTGGCTCCTACAATGAGCAGTTCTTC
v_call: TRBV9; clone_size: NA; d_call: TRBD2; j_call: TRBJ2-1; cdr3_aa: CASSLLAGSGNEQFF; cdr3_nt: TGTGCCAGCAGCTTACTAGCGGGGTCCGGCAATGAGCAGTTCTTC
v_call: TRBV30; clone_size: NA; d_call: TRBD1; j_call: TRBJ2-1; cdr3_aa: CAWSRTGVGNEQFF; cdr3_nt: TGTGCCTGGAGCCGGACAGGGGTCGGGAATGAGCAGTTCTTC
v_call: TRBV7-8; clone_size: NA; d_call: NA; j_call: TRBJ2-1; cdr3_aa: CASSQGSSYNEQFF; cdr3_nt: TGTGCCAGCAGCCAAGGGAGCTCCTACAATGAGCAGTTCTTC
v_call: TRBV28; clone_size: NA; d_call: TRBD1; j_call: TRBJ2-7; cdr3_aa: CASSPGTGVLYEQYF; cdr3_nt: TGTGCCAGCAGCCCCGGGACAGGGGTTTTATACGAGCAGTACTTC
v_call: TRBV6-1; clone_size: NA; d_call: TRBD2; j_call: TRBJ2-4; cdr3_aa: CASSEALAGENIQYF; cdr3_nt: TGTGCCAGCAGTGAAGCCCTAGCGGGAGAGAACATTCAGTACTTC
v_call: TRBV5-6; clone_size: NA; d_call: NA; j_call: TRBJ2-3; cdr3_aa: CASSLLSATDTQYF; cdr3_nt: TGTGCCAGCAGCTTGCTGAGCGCTACAGATACGCAGTATTTT
v_call: TRBV7-2; clone_size: NA; d_call: NA; j_call: TRBJ2-7; cdr3_aa: CASSTPFYEQYF; cdr3_nt: TGTGCCAGCAGTACACCGTTCTACGAGCAGTACTTC
v_call: TRBV30; clone_size: NA; d_call: NA; j_call: TRBJ1-5; cdr3_aa: CAWDAGGNQPQHF; cdr3_nt: TGTGCCTGGGACGCAGGTGGCAATCAGCCCCAGCATTTT
v_call: TRBV7-9; clone_size: NA; d_call: TRBD1; j_call: TRBJ1-2; cdr3_aa: CASSLDRGGYTF; cdr3_nt: TGTGCCAGCAGCTTAGACAGGGGCGGCTACACCTTC
v_call: TRBV11-2; clone_size: NA; d_call: TRBD1; j_call: TRBJ2-5; cdr3_aa: CASSPVRDRGVRETQYF; cdr3_nt: TGTGCCAGCAGCCCGGTCCGGGACAGGGGGGTGAGAGAGACCCAGTACTTC
v_call: TRBV29-1; clone_size: NA; d_call: NA; j_call: TRBJ2-2; cdr3_aa: CSAAGNGELFF; cdr3_nt: TGCAGCGCGGCGGGTAACGGGGAGCTGTTTTTT
v_call: TRBV4-1; clone_size: NA; d_call: TRBD2; j_call: TRBJ2-1; cdr3_aa: CAIGGRDNEQFF; cdr3_nt: TGCGCCATCGGAGGGAGGGACAATGAGCAGTTCTTC
v_call: TRBV4-1; clone_size: NA; d_call: NA; j_call: TRBJ1-5; cdr3_aa: CASSQMQTEPQHF; cdr3_nt: TGCGCCAGCAGCCAAATGCAGACAGAGCCCCAGCATTTT
v_call: TRBV7-6; clone_size: NA; d_call: NA; j_call: TRBJ2-1; cdr3_aa: CASSLFSGANEQFF; cdr3_nt: TGTGCCAGCAGCTTATTTAGCGGAGCCAATGAGCAGTTCTTC
v_call: TRBV6-6; clone_size: NA; d_call: TRBD1; j_call: TRBJ1-2; cdr3_aa: CASSRTSQGANYGYTF; cdr3_nt: TGTGCCAGCAGTAGAACATCGCAGGGGGCTAACTATGGCTACACCTTC
v_call: TRBV4-3; clone_size: NA; d_call: NA; j_call: TRBJ2-7; cdr3_aa: CASSQDLSFPYEQYF; cdr3_nt: TGCGCCAGCAGCCAAGATCTCTCTTTTCCCTACGAGCAGTACTTC
v_call: TRBV7-3; clone_size: NA; d_call: NA; j_call: TRBJ2-3; cdr3_aa: CASRAGGGTDTQYF; cdr3_nt: TGTGCCAGCAGGGCTGGAGGAGGCACAGATACGCAGTATTTT
v_call: TRBV27; clone_size: NA; d_call: TRBD1; j_call: TRBJ2-2; cdr3_aa: CASRGQGDLKNTGELFF; cdr3_nt: TGTGCCAGCAGGGGACAGGGGGATTTAAAGAACACCGGGGAGCTGTTTTTT
v_call: TRBV11-2; clone_size: once; d_call: NA; j_call: TRBJ1-1; cdr3_aa: CASSLGAGVTEAFF; cdr3_nt: TGTGCCAGCAGCTTAGGTGCGGGGGTCACTGAAGCTTTCTTT
v_call: TRBV11-2; clone_size: NA; d_call: NA; j_call: TRBJ2-7; cdr3_aa: CASSFSGSYEQYF; cdr3_nt: TGTGCCAGCAGCTTCTCAGGGTCCTACGAGCAGTACTTC
v_call: TRBV7-9; clone_size: NA; d_call: NA; j_call: TRBJ2-7; cdr3_aa: CASSLSNPADEQYF; cdr3_nt: TGTGCCAGCAGCTTATCTAACCCCGCTGATGAGCAGTACTTC
v_call: TRBV9; clone_size: NA; d_call: TRBD2; j_call: TRBJ2-3; cdr3_aa: CASSDSGSVTDTQYF; cdr3_nt: TGTGCCAGCAGCGATAGCGGGAGCGTCACAGATACGCAGTATTTT
v_call: TRBV5-6; clone_size: NA; d_call: NA; j_call: TRBJ1-1; cdr3_aa: CASSLALLNTEAFF; cdr3_nt: TGTGCCAGCAGCTTGGCACTCCTTAACACTGAAGCTTTCTTT
v_call: TRBV19; clone_size: many; d_call: NA; j_call: TRBJ2-7; cdr3_aa: CASSIASRINSYEQYF; cdr3_nt: TGTGCCAGTAGTATAGCGTCTAGGATTAACTCCTACGAGCAGTACTTC
v_call: TRBV28; clone_size: once; d_call: NA; j_call: TRBJ2-7; cdr3_aa: CASSQGGTVSYEQYF; cdr3_nt: TGTGCCAGCAGCCAAGGGGGAACCGTCTCCTACGAGCAGTACTTC
v_call: TRBV4-1; clone_size: NA; d_call: NA; j_call: TRBJ2-7; cdr3_aa: CASSQNTGSYEQYF; cdr3_nt: TGCGCCAGCAGCCAAAACACAGGGTCCTACGAGCAGTACTTC
v_call: TRBV6-1; clone_size: NA; d_call: TRBD1; j_call: TRBJ1-2; cdr3_aa: CASSDAGQGYYGYTF; cdr3_nt: TGTGCCAGCAGTGATGCGGGACAGGGGTACTATGGCTACACCTTC
v_call: TRBV9; clone_size: NA; d_call: TRBD1; j_call: TRBJ1-4; cdr3_aa: CASSPTGAEDEKLFF; cdr3_nt: TGTGCCAGCAGCCCAACAGGGGCAGAGGACGAAAAACTGTTTTTT
v_call: TRBV2; clone_size: NA; d_call: TRBD2; j_call: TRBJ2-1; cdr3_aa: CASSEASGRHGGSYNEQFF; cdr3_nt: TGTGCCAGCAGTGAAGCTAGCGGGAGACATGGGGGGTCCTACAATGAGCAGTTCTTC
v_call: TRBV7-3; clone_size: NA; d_call: NA; j_call: TRBJ1-1; cdr3_aa: CASSLFSTGEGTEAFF; cdr3_nt: TGTGCCAGCAGCTTATTCTCGACGGGAGAAGGCACTGAAGCTTTCTTT
v_call: TRBV28; clone_size: NA; d_call: TRBD2; j_call: TRBJ2-1; cdr3_aa: CASSFEGRAFYNEQFF; cdr3_nt: TGTGCCAGCAGTTTTGAAGGGAGGGCCTTCTACAATGAGCAGTTCTTC
v_call: TRBV11-1; clone_size: few; d_call: TRBD2; j_call: TRBJ2-5; cdr3_aa: CASSLPGGVETQYF; cdr3_nt: TGTGCCAGCAGCTTGCCGGGGGGGGTTGAGACCCAGTACTTC
v_call: TRBV7-3; clone_size: NA; d_call: NA; j_call: TRBJ1-1; cdr3_aa: CASSRGQNTEAFF; cdr3_nt: TGTGCCAGCAGCCGGGGACAGAACACTGAAGCTTTCTTT
v_call: TRBV19; clone_size: NA; d_call: TRBD1; j_call: TRBJ1-5; cdr3_aa: CASSTGGFSNQPQHF; cdr3_nt: TGTGCCAGTAGTACAGGGGGCTTTAGCAATCAGCCCCAGCATTTT
v_call: TRBV28; clone_size: NA; d_call: TRBD1; j_call: TRBJ1-4; cdr3_aa: CASTWDRGYEKLFF; cdr3_nt: TGTGCCAGCACGTGGGACAGGGGGTATGAAAAACTGTTTTTT
v_call: TRBV7-2; clone_size: NA; d_call: NA; j_call: TRBJ2-7; cdr3_aa: CASSPWPYSDEQYF; cdr3_nt: TGTGCCAGCAGCCCATGGCCCTATAGCGACGAGCAGTACTTC
v_call: TRBV19; clone_size: NA; d_call: NA; j_call: TRBJ2-5; cdr3_aa: CASSMAGGLETQYF; cdr3_nt: TGTGCCAGTAGTATGGCCGGGGGACTAGAGACCCAGTACTTC
v_call: TRBV18; clone_size: NA; d_call: TRBD1; j_call: TRBJ2-7; cdr3_aa: CASSQGQGTYEQYF; cdr3_nt: TGTGCCAGCTCACAGGGACAGGGGACCTACGAGCAGTACTTC
v_call: TRBV5-1; clone_size: NA; d_call: NA; j_call: TRBJ2-3; cdr3_aa: CASSLEGGSTDTQYF; cdr3_nt: TGCGCCAGCAGCTTGGAAGGCGGGAGCACAGATACGCAGTATTTT
v_call: TRBV9; clone_size: NA; d_call: TRBD2; j_call: TRBJ2-7; cdr3_aa: CASSASTSGRPYEQYF; cdr3_nt: TGTGCCAGCAGCGCCTCAACTAGCGGGAGGCCCTACGAGCAGTACTTC
v_call: TRBV28; clone_size: NA; d_call: TRBD2; j_call: TRBJ2-1; cdr3_aa: CASSSPAGGSYNEQFF; cdr3_nt: TGTGCCAGCAGTTCCCCCGCGGGAGGCTCCTACAATGAGCAGTTCTTC